This T cell receptor (beta chain) was identified during a study of cytomegalovirus exposure and HLA in healthy donors. Study-level results: The study recorded 150 to 200 TCR beta chains that were cytomegalovirus-associated.

As for this clone: What it binds is not known.

In germline, CDR1 is MDHEN, CDR2 SYDVKM. The CDR3 contains 16 residues. V was trimmed by 2 bases and J by 4 bases, leaving 15 bases between them. The PCR employed 60 Vbeta primers together with 13 Jbeta primers. Clones were read by immunoSEQ multiplex PCR, and TCRdb kept only the in-frame ones, dropping some. The sample includes 90,000 or so clones, over 70% seen only once; the top ten take around 2.1%. The clonotype comes from a boy between 10 and 17 years old in good health and CMV-seronegative. The chain is built from TRBV28 and TRBJ1-3; the D gene is possibly TRBD1 (5 bases). Sequencing used PBMCs. The CDR3 region has the DNA TGTGCCAGCAGTTTAATTTTGCAGGGAACAGGAAACACCATATATTTT. Translating gives CASSLILQGTGNTIYF.